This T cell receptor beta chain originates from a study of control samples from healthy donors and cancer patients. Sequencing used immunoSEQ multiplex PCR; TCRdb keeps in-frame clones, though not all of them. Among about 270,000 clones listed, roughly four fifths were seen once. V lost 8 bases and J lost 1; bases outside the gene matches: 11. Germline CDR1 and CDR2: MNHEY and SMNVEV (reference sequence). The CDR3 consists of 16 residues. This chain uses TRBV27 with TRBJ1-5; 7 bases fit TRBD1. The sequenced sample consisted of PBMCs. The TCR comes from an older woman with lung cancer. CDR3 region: CASRRTGTASNQPQHF. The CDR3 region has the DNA TGTGCCAGCCGACGAACCGGGACAGCAAGCAATCAGCCCCAGCATTTT.